The rows below give T cell receptor beta chains drawn from one sample of a study of T cell repertoires in cytomegalovirus infection. What these receptors recognize is not known. Each CDR3 protein gets one entry after TCRdb re-called the reads with MiXCR. The sample yields around 750,000 distinct CDR3 sequences, 32% seen once. The specimen was cultured CD8+ T cells from PBMCs, collected from culture after CMV antigen stimulation. The receptor source for this set is a human donor in good health (CMV status not recorded). Some clones in this sample may be carry-over from other donors' samples. Both conserved end residues are trimmed from each CDR3.

ASSLMGTEQF	TRBV5-5	TRBJ2-1
ASSDFSGQMKNTEAF	TRBV7-6	TRBJ1-1
ASTRGDGYT	TRBV5-1	TRBJ1-2
ASSLAGGREPRIQY	TRBV7-4	TRBJ2-4
ASSPQSGDRSYNEQF	TRBV11-3	TRBJ2-1
ASSDPTNQPQH	TRBV6-1	TRBJ1-5
SVPLKFGYGYT	TRBV29-1	TRBJ1-2
ASSQLAGGRSDTQY	TRBV14	TRBJ2-3
ASTGREGTEAF	TRBV9	TRBJ1-1
ASSLFSGSPIGSPLH	TRBV27	TRBJ1-6
ASNRISGGSSGANVLT	TRBV19	TRBJ2-6
ASSLAKGGNQPQH	TRBV7-8	TRBJ1-5
ASSFPGGVNYGYT	TRBV7-9	TRBJ1-2
ASSLGTLDQPQH	TRBV5-5	TRBJ1-5
ASSPVTSGGPSTDTQC	TRBV18	TRBJ2-3
ASSPPINRGRENTGELF	TRBV18	TRBJ2-2
ASSSWQGLAKNIQY	TRBV7-9	TRBJ2-4
ASILHGMNTEAF	TRBV2	TRBJ1-1
ASSQIGQGHGKTQY	TRBV11-2	TRBJ2-5
ASTKGGAGSYEQY	TRBV27	TRBJ2-7
ASSLPERENNYGYT	TRBV7-9	TRBJ1-2
SVETGSGANVLT	TRBV29-1	TRBJ2-6
ASSEDGLYQETQY	TRBV2	TRBJ2-5
TSIGPGTVYGYT	TRBV6-1	TRBJ1-2
ASSRDRDLVLYGYT	TRBV7-9	TRBJ1-2
ASSHLGETQY	TRBV27	TRBJ2-5